This T cell receptor (beta chain) was identified in a study of PD-L1 blockade in urothelial cancer. About the research overall: Patients arrived having already received 0 to 3 prior chemotherapy regimens. Counts from blood samples showed a median of roughly 150,000 T cells. General study points: Pretreatment TCR clonality in blood, when below the median, was predictive of better survival.

The time point here: pretreatment peripheral blood. Method: immunoSEQ multiplex PCR; TCRdb's copy keeps in-frame clones and lacks some. This table holds tens of thousands of clones, about 90% found once. This CDR3 region has 17 residues. CDR1 is MGHDK and CDR2 is SYGVNS in the germline V gene. The V and J ends lost 11 bases and 7 bases respectively, with 30 bases between them. On this clone itself: Its antigen is unknown.

This TCR derives from a man in his sixties with urothelial cancer. This material consisted of PBMCs, taken around atezolizumab (anti-PD-L1) treatment. The chain uses TRBV25-1 and TRBJ2-1; D may be TRBD1 (8 bases). CDR3 nucleotide sequence: TGTGCCGCGGGGGTTATAGGGACAGGCATGGTTCTGAATGAGCAGTTCTTC. Translated: CAAGVIGTGMVLNEQFF.